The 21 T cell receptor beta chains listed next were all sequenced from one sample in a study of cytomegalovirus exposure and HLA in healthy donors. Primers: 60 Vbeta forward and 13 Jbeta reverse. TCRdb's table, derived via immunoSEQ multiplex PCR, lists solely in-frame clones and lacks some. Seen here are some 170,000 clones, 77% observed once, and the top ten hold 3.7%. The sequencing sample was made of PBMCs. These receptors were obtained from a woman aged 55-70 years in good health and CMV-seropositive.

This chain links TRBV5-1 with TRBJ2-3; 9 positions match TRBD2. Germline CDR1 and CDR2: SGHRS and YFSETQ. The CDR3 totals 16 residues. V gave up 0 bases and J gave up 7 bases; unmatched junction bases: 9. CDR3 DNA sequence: TGCGCCAGCAGCTTGGTAGCTAGCGGGATCAGGTATACGCAGTATTTT. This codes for CASSLVASGIRYTQYF.

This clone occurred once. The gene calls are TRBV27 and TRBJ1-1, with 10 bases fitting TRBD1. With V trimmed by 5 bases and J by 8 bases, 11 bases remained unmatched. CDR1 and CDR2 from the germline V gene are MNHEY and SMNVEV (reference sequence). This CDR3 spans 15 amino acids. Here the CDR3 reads CASSPRTGGRVEAFF. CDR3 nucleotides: TGTGCCAGCAGTCCCCGGACAGGGGGTAGAGTGGAAGCTTTCTTT.

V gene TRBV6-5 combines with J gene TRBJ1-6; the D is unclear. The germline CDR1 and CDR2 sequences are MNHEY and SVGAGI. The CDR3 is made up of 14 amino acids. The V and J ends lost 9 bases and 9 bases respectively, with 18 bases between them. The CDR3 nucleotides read TGTGCCAGTACACTTTCCGGGGTTAGTTCACCCCTCCACTTT. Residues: CASTLSGVSSPLHF.

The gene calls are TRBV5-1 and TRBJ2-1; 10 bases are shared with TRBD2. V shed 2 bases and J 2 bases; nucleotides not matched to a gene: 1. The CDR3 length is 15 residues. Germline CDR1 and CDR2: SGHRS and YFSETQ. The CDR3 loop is CASSLTSGTYNEQFF. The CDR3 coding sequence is TGCGCCAGCAGCTTAACTAGCGGGACCTACAATGAGCAGTTCTTC.

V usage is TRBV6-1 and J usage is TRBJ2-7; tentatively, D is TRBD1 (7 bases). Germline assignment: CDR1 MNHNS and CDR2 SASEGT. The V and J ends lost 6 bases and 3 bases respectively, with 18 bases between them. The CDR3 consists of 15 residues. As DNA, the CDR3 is TGTGCCAGCAGGACTTCGTGGCAGGGGGGCTACGAGCAGTACTTC. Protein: CASRTSWQGGYEQYF.

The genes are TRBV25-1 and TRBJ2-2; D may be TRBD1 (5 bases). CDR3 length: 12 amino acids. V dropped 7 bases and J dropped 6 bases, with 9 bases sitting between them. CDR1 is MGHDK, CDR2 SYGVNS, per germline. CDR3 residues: CASTSGPGELFF. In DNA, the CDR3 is TGTGCCAGCACTTCAGGGCCCGGGGAGCTGTTTTTT.

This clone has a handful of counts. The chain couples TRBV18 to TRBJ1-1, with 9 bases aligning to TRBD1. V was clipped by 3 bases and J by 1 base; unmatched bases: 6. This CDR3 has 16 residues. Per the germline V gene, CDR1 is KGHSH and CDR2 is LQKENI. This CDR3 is CASSPGTGRTNTEAFF. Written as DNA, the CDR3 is TGTGCCAGCTCACCTGGGACAGGGCGTACGAACACTGAAGCTTTCTTT.

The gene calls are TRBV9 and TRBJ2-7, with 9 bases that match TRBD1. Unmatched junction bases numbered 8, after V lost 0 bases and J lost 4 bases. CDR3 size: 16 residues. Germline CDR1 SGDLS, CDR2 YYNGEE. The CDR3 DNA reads TGTGCCAGCAGCGTAGGTGGGACAGGGTCCCGTTACGAGCAGTACTTC. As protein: CASSVGGTGSRYEQYF.

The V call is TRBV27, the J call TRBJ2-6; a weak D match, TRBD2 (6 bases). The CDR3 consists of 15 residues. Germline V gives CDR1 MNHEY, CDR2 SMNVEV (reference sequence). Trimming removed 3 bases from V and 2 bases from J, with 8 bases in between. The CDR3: CASSFGGTGANVLTF. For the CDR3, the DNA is TGTGCCAGCAGTTTCGGAGGGACTGGGGCCAACGTCCTGACTTTC.

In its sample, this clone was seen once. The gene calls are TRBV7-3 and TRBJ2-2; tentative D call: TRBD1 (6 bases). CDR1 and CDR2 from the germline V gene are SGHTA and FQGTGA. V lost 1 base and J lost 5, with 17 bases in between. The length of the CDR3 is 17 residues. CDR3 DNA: TGTGCCAGCAGCTTAATGAGTGGGCAGAGGGGGACCGGGGAGCTGTTTTTT. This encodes CASSLMSGQRGTGELFF.

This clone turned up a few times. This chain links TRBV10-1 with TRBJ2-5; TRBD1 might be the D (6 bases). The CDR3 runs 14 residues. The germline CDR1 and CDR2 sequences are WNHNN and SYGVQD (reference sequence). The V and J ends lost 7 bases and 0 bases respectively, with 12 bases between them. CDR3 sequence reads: CASIGGRNQETQYF. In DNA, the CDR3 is TGCGCCAGCATTGGGGGCAGGAACCAAGAGACCCAGTACTTC.

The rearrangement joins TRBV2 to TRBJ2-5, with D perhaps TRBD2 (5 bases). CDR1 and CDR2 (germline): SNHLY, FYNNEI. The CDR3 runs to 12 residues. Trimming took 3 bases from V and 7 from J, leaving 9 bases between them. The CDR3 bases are TGTGCCAGCAGTGACCGGGGTGGGACCCAGTACTTC. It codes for CASSDRGGTQYF.

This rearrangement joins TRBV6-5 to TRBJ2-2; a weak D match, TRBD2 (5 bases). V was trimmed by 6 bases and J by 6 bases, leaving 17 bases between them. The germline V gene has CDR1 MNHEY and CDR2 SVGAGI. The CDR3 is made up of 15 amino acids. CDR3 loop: CASRPPRGVAGELFF. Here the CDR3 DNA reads TGTGCCAGCAGGCCGCCTCGGGGTGTCGCCGGGGAGCTGTTTTTT.

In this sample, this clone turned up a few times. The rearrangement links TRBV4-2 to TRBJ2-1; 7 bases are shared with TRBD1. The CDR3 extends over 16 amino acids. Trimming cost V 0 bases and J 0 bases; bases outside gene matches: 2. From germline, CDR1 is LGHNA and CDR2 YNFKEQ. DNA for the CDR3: TGTGCCAGCAGCCAAGATTGGGACAGCTCCTACAATGAGCAGTTCTTC. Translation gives CASSQDWDSSYNEQFF.

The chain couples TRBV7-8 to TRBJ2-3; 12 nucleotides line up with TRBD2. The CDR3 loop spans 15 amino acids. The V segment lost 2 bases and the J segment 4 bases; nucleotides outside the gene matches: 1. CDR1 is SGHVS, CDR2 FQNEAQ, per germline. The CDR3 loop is CASSLPSGGADTQYF. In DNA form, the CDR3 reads TGTGCCAGCAGCTTACCTAGCGGGGGGGCAGATACGCAGTATTTT.

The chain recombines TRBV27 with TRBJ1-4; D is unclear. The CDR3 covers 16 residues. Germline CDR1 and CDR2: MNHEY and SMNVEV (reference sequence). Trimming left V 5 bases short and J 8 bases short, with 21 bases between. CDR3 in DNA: TGTGCCAGCAGTACCTTAGGGCGGGCCCTGAGCGAAAAACTGTTTTTT. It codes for CASSTLGRALSEKLFF.

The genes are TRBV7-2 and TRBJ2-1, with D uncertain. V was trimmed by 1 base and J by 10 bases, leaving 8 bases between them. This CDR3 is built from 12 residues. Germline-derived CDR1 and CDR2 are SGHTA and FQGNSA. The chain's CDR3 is CASSLVVSEQFF. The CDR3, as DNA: TGTGCCAGCAGCTTAGTGGTTAGCGAGCAGTTCTTC. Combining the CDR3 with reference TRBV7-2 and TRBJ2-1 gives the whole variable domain GAGVSQSPSNKVTEKGKDVELRCDPISGHTALYWYRQSLGQGLEFLIYFQGNSAPDKSGLPSDRFSAERTGGSVSTLTIQRTQQEDSAVYLCASSLVVSEQFFGPGTRLTVL.

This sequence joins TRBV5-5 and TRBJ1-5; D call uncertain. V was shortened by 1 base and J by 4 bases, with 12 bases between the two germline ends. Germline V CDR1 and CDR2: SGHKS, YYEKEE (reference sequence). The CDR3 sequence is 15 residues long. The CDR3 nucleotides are TGTGCCAGCAGCTTGCACGGCCTCGGGAATCAGCCCCAGCATTTT. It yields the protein CASSLHGLGNQPQHF.

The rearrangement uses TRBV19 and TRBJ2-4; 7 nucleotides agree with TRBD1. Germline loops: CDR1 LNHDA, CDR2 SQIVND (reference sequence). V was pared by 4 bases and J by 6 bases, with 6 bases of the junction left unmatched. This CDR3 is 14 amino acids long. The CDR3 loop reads CASSTGTVINIQYF. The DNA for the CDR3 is TGTGCCAGTAGTACAGGGACAGTAATAAACATTCAGTACTTC.

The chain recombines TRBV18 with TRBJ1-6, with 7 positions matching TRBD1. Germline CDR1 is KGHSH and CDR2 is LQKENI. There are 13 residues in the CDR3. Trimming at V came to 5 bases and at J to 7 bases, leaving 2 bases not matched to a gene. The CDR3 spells CASSGTENSPLHF. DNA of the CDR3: TGTGCCAGCTCAGGGACAGAGAATTCACCCCTCCACTTT. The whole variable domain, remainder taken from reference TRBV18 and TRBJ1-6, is NAGVMQNPRHLVRRRGQEARLRCSPMKGHSHVYWYRQLPEEGLKFMVYLQKENIIDESGMPKERFSAEFPKEGPSILRIQQVVRGDSAAYFCASSGTENSPLHFGNGTRLTVT.

CDR3 amino acids: CASSLEANSGNTIYF. DNA of the CDR3: TGCGCCAGCAGCTTGGAAGCGAACTCTGGAAACACCATATATTTT. V is TRBV5-1 and J is TRBJ1-3; D is unresolved. Between the trimmed V and J ends, which lost 0 bases and 0 bases, there was a span of 7 bases. The V gene's germline CDR1 is SGHRS and CDR2 YFSETQ. There are 15 residues in the CDR3.